This T cell receptor beta chain stems from a study of beta chain features in type 1 diabetes. Expressed TCRB transcripts were sequenced because the entire RNA isolate underwent reverse transcription. Assay: immunoSEQ multiplex PCR; the TCRdb copy retains only in-frame clones and omits some. Among roughly 290,000 clones listed, about 8% were seen once. The ends were cut back, 6 bases at V and 4 bases at J, with 9 bases in the middle. This CDR3 contains 13 residues. Germline-derived CDR1 and CDR2 are SGHTA and FQGNSA. This clonotype was sampled from a woman in her late teens or twenties in good health. The sample taken for sequencing was central memory CD4+ T cells from blood. V and J are TRBV7-2 and TRBJ2-2; no definite D call. The CDR3 bases are TGTGCCAGCAGGCCCAGAGTCACCGGGGAGCTGTTTTTT. This gives the protein CASRPRVTGELFF.